One sample yielded the 25 T cell receptor beta chains listed below, sequenced in a study of long-term antiretroviral therapy in people with HIV. Version v3.0 of the immunoSEQ assay ran at survey level. This table comes from immunoSEQ multiplex PCR, and its TCRdb copy is limited to in-frame clones, with some not included. The repertoire holds 20,000 to 25,000 clones, with about 90% as singletons. This specimen consisted of unsorted PBMCs, obtained 2.6 years after starting antiretroviral therapy. The receptors come from a woman in her forties or fifties with HIV.

The rearrangement links TRBV2 to TRBJ2-1, with 9 bases that match TRBD2. CDR3 length equals 16 residues. V trimming: 10 bases; J trimming: 2 bases; junction bases outside the gene matches: 12. Germline CDR1 and CDR2: SNHLY and FYNNEI. Here the CDR3 reads CAISGTSFTAYNEQFF. CDR3 in DNA: TGTGCCATCTCCGGGACTAGCTTTACCGCCTACAATGAGCAGTTCTTC. Full variable domain (outside the CDR3, taken from reference TRBV2 and TRBJ2-1): EPEVTQTPSHQVTQMGQEVILRCVPISNHLYFYWYRQILGQKVEFLVSFYNNEISEKSEIFDDQFSVERPDGSNFTLKIRSTKLEDSAMYFCAISGTSFTAYNEQFFGPGTRLTVL.

This clone came up once. This chain links TRBV28 with TRBJ1-1; TRBD1 aligns across 7 bases. The CDR3 consists of 17 residues. Germline CDR1 is MDHEN and CDR2 is SYDVKM. J was trimmed by 0 bases and V by 6 bases; bases with no gene match: 13. The CDR3 region is CASSTDRAGALNTEAFF. CDR3 nucleotide sequence: TGTGCCAGCAGCACCGACAGGGCGGGGGCCTTGAACACTGAAGCTTTCTTT.

The chain carries TRBV15 and TRBJ2-2; D possibly corresponds to TRBD1 (5 bases). CDR1 and CDR2 (germline): LNHNV, YYDKDF (reference sequence). Trimming pared 3 bases from V and 0 bases from J, leaving 11 bases between. The CDR3 runs 16 residues. Written as DNA, the CDR3 is TGTGCCACCAGCAGCCTGACAGCCGCGAACACCGGGGAGCTGTTTTTT. Its protein product is CATSSLTAANTGELFF.

J is TRBJ2-1 and V is TRBV5-6; unclear D gene. The CDR3 consists of 13 residues. Germline V gene data show CDR1 as SGHDT and CDR2 as YYEEEE. The V gene lost 5 bases and the J gene lost 1 base, with 7 bases spanning the gap. The chain's CDR3 is CASSEGSYNEQFF. The CDR3 bases are TGTGCCAGCAGTGAAGGATCCTACAATGAGCAGTTCTTC.

This clone has only one observation. V is TRBV10-3 and J is TRBJ1-5, with D unclear. The length of the CDR3 is 14 residues. V was shortened by 3 bases and J by 5 bases, with 11 bases between the two germline ends. Germline V gene data show CDR1 as ENHRY and CDR2 as SYGVKD. CDR3: CAISDRAGDQPQHF. The CDR3 region has the DNA TGTGCCATCAGTGATAGGGCCGGGGATCAGCCCCAGCATTTT.

The chain is built from TRBV10-3 and TRBJ2-2; TRBD1 aligns across 7 bases. The trim removed 7 bases at V and 0 bases at J, leaving 5 bases unmatched. The germline V gene has CDR1 ENHRY and CDR2 SYGVKD. There are 15 residues in the CDR3. CDR3 region: CAITEGQSNTGELFF. CDR3 coding DNA: TGTGCCATCACCGAGGGACAGTCGAACACCGGGGAGCTGTTTTTT.

This clone was counted a few times. The rearrangement uses TRBV4-1 and TRBJ2-1; D is uncertain. The CDR3 totals 13 residues. Germline V gives CDR1 MGHRA, CDR2 YSYEKL. Trimming stripped 4 bases from V and 5 bases from J, with 9 bases between. The CDR3 region is CASSPIGDNEQFF. CDR3 nucleotide sequence: TGCGCCAGCAGCCCCATCGGAGACAATGAGCAGTTCTTC.

CDR3 residues: CASSFFTRNTGELFF. CDR3 nucleotide sequence: TGTGCCAGCAGTTTTTTCACCAGGAACACCGGGGAGCTGTTTTTT. The rearrangement joins TRBV28 to TRBJ2-2; no firm D call. The CDR3 has 15 residues. Trimming removed 3 bases from V and 1 base from J, with 9 bases in between. Germline CDR1 MDHEN, CDR2 SYDVKM.

This chain joins TRBV7-7 and TRBJ2-5; either TRBD1 or TRBD2 may supply D (5 bases each). This CDR3 spans 16 amino acids. V shed 5 bases and J shed 5 bases, with 21 bases lying between them. Germline CDR1 and CDR2: SSHAT and FNYEAQ (reference sequence). This CDR3 is CASSLRLGASFETQYF. CDR3 DNA sequence: TGTGCCAGCAGCCTTCGTCTTGGGGCTAGCTTCGAGACCCAGTACTTC.

This clone was seen only once. CDR3 coding DNA: TGTGCCAGCAGTGAGACTAACCCCCGGGAGACCCAGTACTTC. This encodes CASSETNPRETQYF. This chain connects TRBV2 to TRBJ2-5; the D gene is possibly TRBD2 (5 bases). Between the trimmed V and J ends, which lost 3 bases and 5 bases, there was a span of 13 bases. The CDR3 sequence is 14 residues long. CDR1 SNHLY and CDR2 FYNNEI come from the germline V gene.

This clone has a handful of counts. The J gene is TRBJ1-4, the V gene TRBV7-9; 9 bases match TRBD1. V lost 3 bases to trimming and J lost 12 bases; unmatched junction nucleotides: 8. The CDR3 contains 14 residues. Germline-derived CDR1 and CDR2 are SEHNR and FQNEAQ (reference sequence). In DNA, the CDR3 is TGTGCCAGCAGCTTGGTACAGGGGGCCGGGGAACTGTTTTTT. This translates into CASSLVQGAGELFF.

The V and J genes are TRBV10-3 and TRBJ1-2, with 8 bases aligning to TRBD1. V lost 3 bases and J lost 1; bases outside the gene matches: 4. The CDR3 has 15 residues. Looked up from germline, CDR1 is ENHRY and CDR2 is SYGVKD. The CDR3 sequence: CAISEEDRDNYGYTF. DNA for the CDR3: TGTGCCATCAGTGAAGAGGACAGGGATAACTATGGCTACACCTTC.

The gene calls are TRBV9 and TRBJ1-4; D possibly corresponds to TRBD1 (6 bases). Germline values: CDR1 SGDLS, CDR2 YYNGEE. Between the trimmed V and J ends, which lost 0 bases and 14 bases, there was a span of 14 bases. CDR3 length: 13 amino acids. CDR3 DNA sequence: TGTGCCAGCAGCGTAGGACAGGAGGGGAGGCTGTTTTTT. Residues: CASSVGQEGRLFF.

The V gene is TRBV27, the J gene TRBJ2-5, with TRBD2 matching over 9 bases. Trimming at V came to 4 bases and at J to 2 bases, leaving 5 bases not matched to a gene. Per the germline V gene, CDR1 is MNHEY and CDR2 is SMNVEV (reference sequence). The CDR3 has 15 residues. The CDR3 protein is CASSSRLADQETQYF. The CDR3 region has the DNA TGTGCCAGCAGTTCCCGACTAGCGGATCAAGAGACCCAGTACTTC.

This clone has only a few counts. The V gene is TRBV4-2, the J gene TRBJ2-7, with TRBD2 matching over 10 bases. This CDR3 is built from 16 residues. Germline V lookup: CDR1 LGHNA, CDR2 YNFKEQ. V was pared by 0 bases and J by 3 bases, with 5 bases of the junction left unmatched. CDR3 bases: TGTGCCAGCAGCCAAGATAGAGCGGGAGGGCTCTACGAGCAGTACTTC. The encoded protein is CASSQDRAGGLYEQYF.

This sequence joins TRBV7-9 and TRBJ2-7, with 14 positions matching TRBD2. The CDR3 spans 16 residues. Trimming cost V 3 bases and J 4 bases; bases outside gene matches: 5. The V gene's germline CDR1 is SEHNR and CDR2 FQNEAQ (reference sequence). DNA of the CDR3: TGTGCCAGCAGCTTCGGGACTAGCGGGAGAGAATACGAGCAGTACTTC. It codes for CASSFGTSGREYEQYF.

The chain combines TRBV11-2 with TRBJ2-7; D gene unclear. Germline V lookup: CDR1 SGHAT, CDR2 FQNNGV. Between the trimmed V and J ends, which lost 3 bases and 6 bases, there was a span of 15 bases. This CDR3 has 14 amino acids. The CDR3 bases are TGTGCCAGCAGCTTGGATAGACGGGCCGGCGAGCAGTACTTC. Translated, it gives CASSLDRRAGEQYF.

This clone came up once. This chain joins TRBV28 and TRBJ1-2; possible D gene TRBD1, 5 bases. The CDR3 runs 14 residues. V gave up 2 bases and J gave up 8 bases, with 15 bases separating them. Germline values: CDR1 MDHEN, CDR2 SYDVKM. The chain's CDR3 is CASSLPPPRGGYTF. The CDR3 DNA reads TGTGCCAGCAGTTTACCCCCCCCGAGGGGCGGCTACACCTTC.

The rearrangement uses TRBV28 and TRBJ1-2; a possible D gene is TRBD1 (5 bases). The germline V gene encodes CDR1 MDHEN and CDR2 SYDVKM. Trimming cost V 3 bases and J 1 base, with 9 bases left between them. The CDR3 sequence is 14 residues long. The CDR3 DNA reads TGTGCCAGCAGTTTCCCCAGGGATAACTATGGCTACACCTTC. It specifies CASSFPRDNYGYTF.

This chain joins TRBV6-4 and TRBJ2-1; 7 nucleotides line up with TRBD2. The germline CDR1 and CDR2 sequences are MRHNA and SNTAGT. CDR3 length: 13 residues. After removal of 2 bases from V and 9 bases from J, the junction contained 4 bases not matched to a gene. The CDR3 nucleotides read TGTGCCAGCAGTGACGGACTAGTGGGTGAGCAGTTCTTC. It yields the protein CASSDGLVGEQFF.

The chain carries TRBV4-1 and TRBJ2-2, with unresolved D. V lost 1 base and J 6 bases, leaving 3 bases between the germline ends. CDR1 and CDR2 (germline): MGHRA, YSYEKL. CDR3 length: 12 amino acids. CDR3 region: CASSQGPGELFF. The DNA for the CDR3 is TGCGCCAGCAGCCAAGGTCCCGGGGAGCTGTTTTTT.

The chain carries TRBV19 and TRBJ1-1; no firm D call. The CDR3 runs to 11 residues. The V end was cut by 8 bases, the J end by 0 bases, with 4 bases between. CDR1 is LNHDA and CDR2 is SQIVND in the germline V gene (reference sequence). Here the CDR3 DNA reads TGTGCCAGTGTCATGAACACTGAAGCTTTCTTT. This gives the protein CASVMNTEAFF.

As for this clone: This sample also contains other DNA sequences that code for the same CDR3. The CDR3 loop reads CASSIGQNTEAFF. CDR3 sequence (DNA): TGTGCCAGTAGTATAGGACAAAACACTGAAGCTTTCTTT. This chain uses TRBV19 with TRBJ1-1; no reliable D call. The CDR3 consists of 13 residues. The germline gives CDR1 LNHDA, CDR2 SQIVND (reference sequence). V was pared by 1 base and J by 2 bases, with 5 bases between.

This chain links TRBV10-3 with TRBJ2-6; D is perhaps TRBD2 (6 bases). Trimming pared 5 bases from V and 8 bases from J, leaving 13 bases between. CDR1 ENHRY and CDR2 SYGVKD come from the germline V gene. This CDR3 has 14 residues. Here the CDR3 DNA reads TGTGCCATCAGTACCGGGGAGGAAACCAACGTCCTGACTTTC. It translates to CAISTGEETNVLTF.

The table lists this clone with a few counts. CDR3 sequence: CASSDRTYEQYF. Here the CDR3 DNA reads TGTGCCAGTAGTGACCGAACCTACGAGCAGTACTTC. This chain links TRBV19 with TRBJ2-7, with D unclear. Trimming pared 5 bases from V and 2 bases from J, leaving 7 bases between. This CDR3 has 12 amino acids. Germline-derived CDR1 and CDR2 are LNHDA and SQIVND (reference sequence).